Shown below are 15 T cell receptor beta chains from a single sample sequenced in a study of Ad26.COV2.S vaccination and SARS-CoV-2 variants. Assay used: immunoSEQ multiplex PCR; TCRdb lists only in-frame clones, some missing. The sample lists about 680,000 clones, around 90% occurring once. Treatment defined: 19 received Ad26.COV2.S at low or high dose, single or two shots; roughly five received placebo; per-sample allocation not given. Sampling took place 63 days after the first vaccine or placebo injection. The specimen was peripheral blood, collected in a trial of Ad26.COV2.S vaccine versus placebo. The source of these receptors is a person aged 18-60 years who received the Ad26.COV2.S COVID-19 vaccine or a placebo.

This clone appeared a single time. This chain joins TRBV18 and TRBJ2-7; no clear D gene. V gave up 5 bases and J gave up 7 bases, with 24 bases separating them. The length of the CDR3 is 16 residues. The germline CDR1 and CDR2 sequences are KGHSH and LQKENI. The DNA of the CDR3 is TGTGCCAGCTCAAGTGGGGAAAGGGCCCAGACACGGGAGCAGTACTTC. Amino acid sequence: CASSSGERAQTREQYF.

V usage is TRBV7-2 and J usage is TRBJ1-1; D not certain. CDR1 is SGHTA and CDR2 is FQGNSA in the germline V gene. CDR3 size: 17 residues. V shed 5 bases and J shed 0 bases, with 19 bases lying between them. The CDR3 is CASSPGSFRRVNTEAFF. CDR3 DNA: TGTGCCAGCAGCCCCGGTAGCTTCAGGCGGGTGAACACTGAAGCTTTCTTT.

The chain couples TRBV4-3 to TRBJ1-6; tentative D call: TRBD1 (5 bases). There are 17 residues in the CDR3. V was pared by 0 bases and J by 5 bases, with 14 bases between. Germline V gives CDR1 LGHNA, CDR2 YSLEER. The CDR3 DNA reads as TGCGCCAGCAGCCAAGATTTCGGGGGGGTTGATAATTCACCCCTCCACTTT. It yields the protein CASSQDFGGVDNSPLHF.

The rearrangement joins TRBV7-3 to TRBJ2-1, with D unclear. Germline-derived CDR1 and CDR2 are SGHTA and FQGTGA. CDR3 length: 13 amino acids. The V end was cut by 4 bases, the J end by 6 bases, with 10 bases between. The chain's CDR3 is CASSSTTSNEQFF. CDR3 nucleotide sequence: TGTGCCAGCAGCTCAACGACGAGCAATGAGCAGTTCTTC. Full variable domain (rest looked up from reference TRBV7-3 and TRBJ2-1): GAGVSQTPSNKVTEKGKYVELRCDPISGHTALYWYRQSLGQGPEFLIYFQGTGAADDSGLPNDRFFAVRPEGSVSTLKIQRTERGDSAVYLCASSSTTSNEQFFGPGTRLTVL.

DNA for the CDR3: TGTGCTAGTGCCCAATATAACTATGGCTACACCTTC. Its translation: CASAQYNYGYTF. The chain links TRBV12-5 to TRBJ1-2; D not resolved. Trimming stripped 7 bases from V and 1 base from J, with 7 bases between. The CDR3 consists of 12 residues. CDR1 and CDR2 (germline): LGHNT, FRNRAP.

The table lists this clone with a few counts. The chain has TRBV27 and TRBJ1-6; D remains unclear. Trimming removed 9 bases from V and 15 bases from J, with 21 bases in between. The CDR3 contains 13 residues. CDR1 MNHEY and CDR2 SMNVEV come from the germline V gene (reference sequence). The CDR3 bases are TGTGCCAGGCCGAGAGGGCGGAAGTTAAACCTCCACTTT. Protein sequence: CARPRGRKLNLHF.

The rearrangement joins TRBV12-5 to TRBJ2-3; D gene ambiguous. Trimming shortened V by 1 base and J by 2 bases, and 7 bases separated the two germline ends. The CDR3 runs to 14 residues. Per the germline V gene, CDR1 is LGHNT and CDR2 is FRNRAP. The CDR3 nucleotides read TGTGCTAGTGGTTTGGAGACGGCCACAGATACGCAGTATTTT. Translated, it gives CASGLETATDTQYF.

J is TRBJ2-7 and V is TRBV29-1; 11 bases are a match to TRBD1. The CDR3 contains 14 residues. The ends lost 3 bases at V and 3 bases at J; junction bases unmatched: 4. CDR1 is SQVTM, CDR2 ANQGSEA, per germline. The CDR3 here is CSVEDRGLRYEQYF. CDR3 in DNA: TGCAGCGTTGAGGACAGGGGGCTTCGCTACGAGCAGTACTTC.

The count of this clone is one. V gene TRBV4-3 combines with J gene TRBJ1-4; D uncertain. Germline loops: CDR1 LGHNA, CDR2 YSLEER. Trimming removed 0 bases from V and 0 bases from J, with 5 bases in between. The CDR3 runs 15 residues. CDR3 sequence reads: CASSQEVTTNEKLFF. CDR3 in DNA: TGCGCCAGCAGCCAAGAAGTCACAACTAATGAAAAACTGTTTTTT.

For the CDR3, the DNA is TGTGCCAGCAGCTTGGGCCAGGGCAGTGGCTACACCTTC. Translated: CASSLGQGSGYTF. This rearrangement joins TRBV5-4 to TRBJ1-2; perhaps TRBD1 as D (5 bases). Germline lookup yields CDR1 SGHNT and CDR2 YYREEE (reference sequence). The CDR3 runs to 13 residues. Between the trimmed V and J ends, which lost 0 bases and 7 bases, there was a span of 10 bases.

The genes are TRBV3-1 (or the pseudogene TRBV3-2) and TRBJ2-3; 8 nucleotides line up with TRBD2. The CDR3 has 14 amino acids. CDR1 is LGHDT and CDR2 is YNNKEL in the germline V gene (reference sequence). The J segment lost 2 bases and the V segment lost 3 bases, leaving 1 base of the junction unmatched. CDR3 in amino acids: CASSHSGDTDTQYF. For the CDR3, the DNA is TGTGCCAGCAGCCATAGCGGGGACACAGATACGCAGTATTTT.

This chain uses TRBV2 with TRBJ1-1; 7 bases line up with TRBD1. Germline V gene lookup returns CDR1 SNHLY and CDR2 FYNNEI. V trimming: 7 bases; J trimming: 2 bases; junction bases outside the gene matches: 16. The CDR3 sequence is 17 residues long. DNA for the CDR3: TGTGCCAGCACCCAGGTGGGACAGATCTCCTTTAACACTGAAGCTTTCTTT. The encoded protein is CASTQVGQISFNTEAFF.

This chain links TRBV7-9 with TRBJ2-5; D remains unclear. Trimming left V 3 bases short and J 5 bases short, with 7 bases between. This CDR3 comprises 12 residues. Germline V gives CDR1 SEHNR, CDR2 FQNEAQ (reference sequence). The CDR3 region has the DNA TGTGCCAGCAGCTTCTCCCCCGAGACCCAGTACTTC. This encodes CASSFSPETQYF.

This chain links TRBV7-9 with TRBJ2-3; TRBD2 matches 11 bases. J was trimmed by 3 bases and V by 4 bases; bases with no gene match: 6. This CDR3 has 16 amino acids. From germline, CDR1 is SEHNR and CDR2 FQNEAQ (reference sequence). CDR3 sequence reads: CASSYGTSGATDTQYF. CDR3 nucleotide sequence: TGTGCCAGCAGCTACGGGACTAGCGGCGCGACAGATACGCAGTATTTT.

Comment on this clone: This sample includes further DNA sequences coding for the same CDR3. The chain joins TRBV6-5 to TRBJ2-7, with 8 bases aligning to TRBD1. This CDR3 contains 15 residues. Germline values: CDR1 MNHEY, CDR2 SVGAGI. J was trimmed by 2 bases and V by 5 bases; bases with no gene match: 8. The CDR3 loop reads CASSPPGTGTYEQYF. The CDR3 DNA reads as TGTGCCAGCAGTCCCCCGGGGACAGGAACCTACGAGCAGTACTTC.